The rows below give T cell receptor beta chains drawn from one sample of a study of T-cell reconstitution after alpha-beta-depleted transplantation in children. From the PCR reads, TCRdb called clonotypes with MiXCR, one entry per CDR3 protein. The sample contains roughly 570,000 distinct CDR3 sequences, 25% to 30% of which appear only once. Sequences were derived from PBMCs, sampled before TCRalphabeta/CD19-depleted stem cell transplant. The receptors come from a boy under two years old with Wiskott-Aldrich syndrome, due to receive a stem cell transplant. Each CDR3 is given with its conserved first and last residue. A D gene is named only where the DNA matches it firmly.

v_call,j_call,d_call,cdr3_length,cdr3_aa,cdr3_nt
TRBV5-1,TRBJ2-1,TRBD2,17,CASSWSPGTSGRSEQFF,TGCGCCAGCAGCTGGAGTCCCGGGACTAGCGGGAGAAGTGAGCAGTTCTTC
TRBV9,TRBJ1-3,TRBD1,12,CASSQRDRNIYF,TGTGCCAGCAGCCAGAGGGACAGAAACATATATTTT
TRBV27,TRBJ1-1,-,13,CASSLLGGPEAFF,TGTGCCAGCAGTTTACTAGGAGGCCCTGAAGCTTTCTTT
TRBV7-2,TRBJ2-1,-,15,CASSLSGLPGNEQFF,TGTGCCAGCAGCTTAAGTGGCCTCCCCGGTAATGAGCAGTTCTTC
TRBV12-3/TRBV12-4,TRBJ2-1,-,13,CASSSGLPRAQFF,TGTGCCAGCAGTTCCGGACTCCCTAGGGCGCAGTTCTTC
TRBV6-5,TRBJ2-3,-,15,CASSILGTPADTQYF,TGTGCCAGCAGTATACTCGGGACTCCGGCAGATACGCAGTATTTT
TRBV5-1,TRBJ2-1,TRBD2,15,CASSRAGDNYNEQFF,TGCGCCAGCAGCCGAGCGGGAGATAACTACAATGAGCAGTTCTTC
TRBV19,TRBJ1-1,-,13,CASSSRRDTEAFF,TGTGCCAGTAGTTCGCGGAGGGACACTGAAGCTTTCTTT
TRBV20-1,TRBJ2-5,-,12,CSARATGETQYF,TGCAGTGCTAGAGCCACAGGAGAGACCCAGTACTTC
TRBV6-2/TRBV6-3,TRBJ1-2,-,21,CASTDFRSLRQSKWRRYGYTF,TGTGCCAGCACCGATTTTAGGTCGTTGAGACAGTCCAAATGGAGACGATATGGCTACACCTTC